This TCR beta chain was sequenced in a study of blood T cell repertoires in COVID-19. Study details: Researchers got acute and convalescent COVID-19 samples from the United States, Italy and Spain. The cDNA or gDNA used as material had been derived from T cells, B-cell-depleted T cells, or PBMCs.

The trim removed 4 bases at V and 8 bases at J, leaving 6 bases unmatched. This CDR3 spans 15 amino acids. CDR1 and CDR2 (germline): MNHEY, SMNVEV (reference sequence). This clone was picked up a small number of times. As handled by the study authors: From reference gene primer amplification, estimates of nucleated cell counts were derived. The data were produced by immunoSEQ multiplex PCR, yet TCRdb's version contains in-frame clones alone and is incomplete. D and trimming were read from the DNA, whereas the V and J calls and clone size are those reported in that table. There are about 120,000 clones in the sample; 70% to 90% occur only once, and 0.88% lies in the top ten.

The TCR sequence derives from a woman aged 45-65 years with active or convalescent COVID-19. The V and J genes are TRBV27 and TRBJ2-1; TRBD2 matches 12 bases. Material for sequencing was peripheral blood. In DNA, the CDR3 is TGTGCCAGCAGTTACGGGACTAGCGGGTTGGATGAGCAGTTCTTC. Translation: CASSYGTSGLDEQFF.